The 28 T cell receptor beta chains presented below share a single source sample, sequenced in a study of T-cell reconstitution after alpha-beta-depleted transplantation in children. Unique molecular identifiers were used to barcode this TCRbeta library. TCRdb re-called the PCR reads through MiXCR, storing one row per CDR3 protein. Among about 210,000 distinct CDR3 sequences listed, about a sixth were seen once. Sequences were derived from PBMCs, mostly from graft donor cells, sampled 360 days after TCRalphabeta/CD19-depleted stem cell transplant. These receptors all come from a male patient aged 2-10 years who had a stem cell transplant for acute lymphoblastic leukemia, so the T cells may come from the graft donor.

This clonotype was picked up many times. The chain combines TRBV5-1 with TRBJ2-5; TRBD1 might be the D (6 bases). This CDR3 spans 16 amino acids. Per germline, CDR1 SGHRS and CDR2 YFSETQ. Trimming stripped 1 base from V and 1 base from J, with 14 bases between. CDR3 DNA sequence: TGCGCCAGCAGCTTGAGCGGACAGAACCTCCAAGAGACCCAGTACTTC. Translated: CASSLSGQNLQETQYF.

This clonotype was seen more than once but under ten times. The chain has TRBV4-2 and TRBJ2-5, with 8 bases lining up with TRBD2. Germline CDR1 LGHNA, CDR2 YNFKEQ. Trimming at V came to 5 bases and at J to 1 base, leaving 12 bases not matched to a gene. The CDR3 has 17 residues. CDR3 residues: CASSTSSRTSGQETQYF. The CDR3 DNA follows: TGTGCCAGCAGCACATCGTCACGAACTAGCGGCCAAGAGACCCAGTACTTC.

In this sample, this clonotype turned up a few times. The rearrangement joins TRBV5-1 to TRBJ1-2; no clear D. Germline V gives CDR1 SGHRS, CDR2 YFSETQ. V shed 6 bases and J shed 2 bases, with 14 bases lying between them. This CDR3 is built from 14 residues. CDR3 loop: CASTQSPGNYGYTF. As DNA, the CDR3 is TGCGCCAGCACCCAAAGTCCCGGGAACTATGGCTACACCTTC.

In its sample, this clonotype was seen many times. The rearrangement links TRBV12-3 or TRBV12-4 to TRBJ2-1, with D possibly being TRBD2 (6 bases). Trimming cost V 6 bases and J 0 bases, with 12 bases left between them. The CDR3 length is 15 residues. CDR3: CASRDGGPSYNEQFF. CDR3 coding DNA: TGTGCCAGCAGGGACGGGGGACCCTCCTACAATGAGCAGTTCTTC.

The sample holds a few counts of this clonotype. Its ends do not fully match the called genes, so a read error is possible. This chain links TRBV10-3 with TRBJ2-3, with a possible D match to TRBD2 (5 bases). This CDR3 contains 11 residues. The germline gives CDR1 ENHRY, CDR2 SYGVKD. The CDR3 protein is CATTATDTQYF. Here the CDR3 DNA reads TGCGCGACTACCGCCACAGATACGCAGTATTTT.

This clonotype was picked up a small number of times. The chain couples TRBV21-1 to TRBJ2-7; the table names TRBD1, a call not compared with the DNA. TRBV21-1 is listed as a pseudogene. The CDR3 contains 18 residues. CDR3 sequence reads: CASSKEGEGAGTFYEQYF. CDR3 DNA sequence: TGTGCCAGCAGCAAAGAGGGGGAAGGAGCGGGGACCTTCTACGAGCAGTACTTC.

This clonotype was recorded a few times. The CDR3 nucleotides read TGTGCCAGCAGCCAAGATTCGGGGGATGAAGCTTTCTTT. Residues: CASSQDSGDEAFF. This sequence joins TRBV4-2 and TRBJ1-1; D might be TRBD1 (5 bases). Germline loops: CDR1 LGHNA, CDR2 YNFKEQ. The CDR3 extends over 13 amino acids. With 0 bases removed from V and 7 bases from J, the gap between germline ends came to 9 bases.

This rearrangement joins TRBV5-4 to TRBJ2-2, with 8 bases identical to TRBD2. Germline V gene sequence: CDR1 SGHNT, CDR2 YYREEE (reference sequence). V dropped 2 bases and J dropped 0; count of bases not matched to a gene: 6. The CDR3 has 17 residues. DNA of the CDR3: TGTGCCAGCAGCTTCGGGCGGGGGGCCTCGAACACCGGGGAGCTGTTTTTT. Translating gives CASSFGRGASNTGELFF.

The chain recombines TRBV28 with TRBJ2-7; TRBD1 might be the D (5 bases). The CDR3 has 15 amino acids. V lost 7 bases and J lost 0, with 16 bases in between. The germline gives CDR1 MDHEN, CDR2 SYDVKM. The CDR3, as DNA: TGTGCCAGCAAGGTTCAAGGGGCTAACTCCTACGAGCAGTACTTC. It codes for CASKVQGANSYEQYF.

This clonotype has a count of ten or more. The chain is built from TRBV12-3 or TRBV12-4 and TRBJ1-4, with D possibly being TRBD1 (6 bases). The V gene lost 5 bases and the J gene lost 1 base, with 8 bases spanning the gap. This CDR3 contains 14 residues. CDR3 bases: TGTGCCAGCAGTCCGGACAGAACTAATGAAAAACTGTTTTTT. Amino acids: CASSPDRTNEKLFF.

V gene TRBV11-2 combines with J gene TRBJ2-2; 10 nucleotides match TRBD2. The CDR3 has 19 amino acids. Germline-derived CDR1 and CDR2 are SGHAT and FQNNGV. The trim removed 0 bases at V and 1 base at J, leaving 8 bases unmatched. The CDR3 coding sequence is TGTGCCAGCAGCTTAGACCCCGTTAGCGGGGGGAAGAACACCGGGGAGCTGTTTTTT. Its translation: CASSLDPVSGGKNTGELFF.

The chain combines TRBV14 with TRBJ1-4; D is unresolved. Per germline, CDR1 SGHDN and CDR2 FVKESK. Trimming removed 3 bases at V and 7 bases at J, with 12 bases between. This CDR3 is built from 14 residues. In DNA, the CDR3 is TGTGCCAGCAGCCAGAAGACGCCGGGTGAAAAACTGTTTTTT. Translation gives CASSQKTPGEKLFF.

This clonotype was seen more than once but under ten times. The V call is TRBV12-3 or TRBV12-4, the J call TRBJ2-5; TRBD2 is a possible D gene (6 bases). The CDR3 runs 15 residues. V was clipped by 5 bases and J by 5 bases, with 18 bases between them. The CDR3 region is CASSLLGGVAETQYF. In DNA form, the CDR3 reads TGTGCCAGCAGTCTATTAGGCGGGGTGGCGGAGACCCAGTACTTC.

On this clonotype: Possible read error: a much larger clone is one base away. V usage is TRBV4-3 and J usage is TRBJ2-7; tentative D call: TRBD1 (6 bases). The CDR3 totals 12 residues. Germline CDR1 LGHNA, CDR2 YSLEER. CDR3 amino acids: CASSQAGDERYF. The CDR3 nucleotides are TGCGCCAGCAGCCAAGCAGGGGACGAGCGGTACTTC.

This sequence joins TRBV20-1 and TRBJ1-1; TRBD1 aligns across 8 bases. The CDR3 covers 14 residues. Germline trimming cut 3 bases from V and 1 base from J; bases unmatched to any gene: 4. Per the germline V gene, CDR1 is DFQATT and CDR2 is SNEGSKA (reference sequence). The CDR3 region has the DNA TGCAGTGCTAGGGGCAGGGGGCAGAACACTGAAGCTTTCTTT. The encoded protein is CSARGRGQNTEAFF.

The chain couples TRBV9 to TRBJ2-4; D is unclear. Germline V CDR1 and CDR2: SGDLS, YYNGEE. This CDR3 has 18 amino acids. The V gene lost 4 bases and the J gene lost 1 base, with 21 bases spanning the gap. CDR3 nucleotide sequence: TGTGCCAGCAGCCCCAACCCAAAGGGCAAGGAGGCCAAAAACATTCAGTACTTC. This translates into CASSPNPKGKEAKNIQYF.

Here the CDR3 reads CSASVTGVRAPLHF. CDR3 bases: TGCAGTGCTTCTGTGACAGGGGTAAGAGCACCCCTCCACTTT. The J gene is TRBJ1-6, the V gene TRBV20-1, with 8 bases matching TRBD1. The CDR3 consists of 14 residues. CDR1 is DFQATT and CDR2 is SNEGSKA in the germline V gene (reference sequence). After removal of 5 bases from V and 11 bases from J, the junction contained 11 bases not matched to a gene.

This clonotype came up a few times. The chain is built from TRBV11-2 and TRBJ2-7; D assignment may be TRBD1 or TRBD2 (5 bases each). V dropped 5 bases and J dropped 2 bases, with 16 bases sitting between them. The germline V gene encodes CDR1 SGHAT and CDR2 FQNNGV. The CDR3 runs 15 residues. CDR3 sequence: CASSGGGGPPYEQYF. CDR3 nucleotide sequence: TGTGCCAGCAGCGGGGGTGGCGGGCCTCCCTACGAGCAGTACTTC.

This clonotype was seen more than once but under ten times. The gene calls are TRBV5-8 and TRBJ2-6; D may correspond to TRBD1 or TRBD2 (6 bases each). V lost 1 base and J lost 2, with 10 bases in between. This CDR3 comprises 16 residues. Germline CDR1 SGHTS, CDR2 YDEGEE. CDR3 loop: CASSLSGGTGANVLTF. For the CDR3, the DNA is TGTGCCAGCAGCTTGTCCGGGGGCACTGGGGCCAACGTCCTGACTTTC. Complete variable domain (other parts from reference TRBV5-8 and TRBJ2-6): EAGVTQSPTHLIKTRGQQATLRCSPISGHTSVYWYQQALGLGLQFLLWYDEGEERNRGNFPPRFSGRQFPNYSSELNVNALELEDSALYLCASSLSGGTGANVLTFGAGSRLTVL.

V usage is TRBV5-1 and J usage is TRBJ2-5; D remains unclear. This CDR3 has 10 amino acids. Trimming left V 6 bases short and J 3 bases short, with 3 bases between. Germline loops: CDR1 SGHRS, CDR2 YFSETQ. The CDR3 is CASKEETQYF. CDR3 DNA sequence: TGCGCCAGCAAGGAAGAGACCCAGTACTTC.

The rearrangement uses TRBV25-1 and TRBJ2-7; the match to TRBD1 covers 8 bases. The CDR3 runs to 15 residues. CDR1 MGHDK and CDR2 SYGVNS come from the germline V gene. The V gene end was trimmed by 3 bases and the J gene end by 3 bases; junction bases not matched to a gene: 7. The DNA of the CDR3 is TGTGCCAGCAGTGAGTATGGACAGGGATACTACGAGCAGTACTTC. Translation gives CASSEYGQGYYEQYF.

This clonotype was seen only a few times. V gene TRBV6-5 combines with J gene TRBJ2-7; tentative D call: TRBD1 (6 bases). V lost 4 bases to trimming and J lost 6 bases, with 16 bases between them. Germline CDR1 reads MNHEY; CDR2 reads SVGAGI. CDR3 length equals 14 residues. The CDR3 DNA follows: TGTGCCAGCAGTTTTCGGACGCAGGGGTCCGAGCAGTACTTC. It encodes CASSFRTQGSEQYF.

The sample holds a few counts of this clonotype. CDR3 sequence: CASRSFLGKDTEAFF. The CDR3 DNA reads TGCGCCAGCAGATCATTCCTGGGGAAGGACACTGAAGCTTTCTTT. The V call is TRBV5-1, the J call TRBJ1-1; D gene unclear. The V gene lost 5 bases and the J gene lost 3 bases, with 17 bases spanning the gap. Looked up from germline, CDR1 is SGHRS and CDR2 is YFSETQ. CDR3 size: 15 residues.

This clonotype was counted only a few times. The chain links TRBV9 to TRBJ1-2; D remains unclear. This CDR3 spans 14 amino acids. V dropped 5 bases and J dropped 0 bases, with 11 bases sitting between them. Germline lookup yields CDR1 SGDLS and CDR2 YYNGEE. The CDR3 region is CASRGDRANYGYTF. In DNA, the CDR3 is TGTGCCAGCAGAGGCGATAGGGCTAACTATGGCTACACCTTC.

This clonotype was counted at least ten times. The chain recombines TRBV5-1 with TRBJ1-3; 7 nucleotides match TRBD1. This CDR3 contains 13 residues. Germline assignment: CDR1 SGHRS and CDR2 YFSETQ. V dropped 4 bases and J dropped 3; count of bases not matched to a gene: 1. The CDR3 here is CASSGTVGNTIYF. CDR3 sequence (DNA): TGCGCCAGCAGCGGGACAGTTGGAAACACCATATATTTT.

This chain connects TRBV5-1 to TRBJ2-2; 10 nucleotides align to TRBD2. The CDR3 is 17 amino acids. Losses at the gene ends were 2 bases for V and 0 bases for J; bases not matched to a gene: 4. Germline CDR1 reads SGHRS; CDR2 reads YFSETQ. This CDR3 is CASSFSGGGANTGELFF. DNA of the CDR3: TGCGCCAGCAGCTTCAGCGGGGGGGGAGCGAACACCGGGGAGCTGTTTTTT.

This clonotype was counted at least ten times. The CDR3 DNA reads TGTGCCATCAGTGAAACAGCCTCCTACGAGCAGTACTTC. It encodes CAISETASYEQYF. This chain connects TRBV10-3 to TRBJ2-7; the D is unclear. V was pared by 3 bases and J by 0 bases, with 6 bases between. The CDR3 is 13 amino acids. Germline V gene sequence: CDR1 ENHRY, CDR2 SYGVKD.

The chain recombines TRBV11-2 with TRBJ2-5; no reliable D call. With 1 base removed from V and 4 bases from J, the gap between germline ends came to 7 bases. CDR1 and CDR2 (germline): SGHAT, FQNNGV. CDR3 length: 13 residues. CDR3 sequence: CASSLGLLETQYF. CDR3 DNA: TGTGCCAGCAGCTTAGGGCTGTTAGAGACCCAGTACTTC.